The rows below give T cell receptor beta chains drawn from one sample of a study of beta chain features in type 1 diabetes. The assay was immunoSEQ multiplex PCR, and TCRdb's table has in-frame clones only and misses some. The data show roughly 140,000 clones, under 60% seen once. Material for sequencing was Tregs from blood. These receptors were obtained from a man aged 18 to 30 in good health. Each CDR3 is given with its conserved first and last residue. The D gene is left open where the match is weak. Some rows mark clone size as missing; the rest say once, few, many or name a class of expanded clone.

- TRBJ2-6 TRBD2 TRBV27 TGTGCCAGCAGTCCGCGACTAGCGGGGCCCTCTGGGGCCAACGTCCTGACTTTC CASSPRLAGPSGANVLTF
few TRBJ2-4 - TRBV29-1 TGCAGCGTTGGAGGGCCTCTAGCCAAAAACATTCAGTACTTC CSVGGPLAKNIQYF
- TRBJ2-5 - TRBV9 TGTGCCAGCAGCGTCGGGGGAGCACAAGAGACCCAGTACTTC CASSVGGAQETQYF
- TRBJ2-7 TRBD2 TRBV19 TGTGCCAGTAGTATGGGACTAGCGGGATCCTACGAGCAGTACTTC CASSMGLAGSYEQYF
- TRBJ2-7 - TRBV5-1 TGCGCCAGCAGTGAGGGTACAACTGGCGAGCAGTACTTC CASSEGTTGEQYF
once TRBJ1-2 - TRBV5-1 TGCGCCAGCAGCTTTTATACCGGGGGCTATGGCTACACCTTC CASSFYTGGYGYTF
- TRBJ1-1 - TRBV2 TGTGCCAGCAGAAGGCGAGGGATAAGTATAACTGAAGCTTTCTTT CASRRRGISITEAFF
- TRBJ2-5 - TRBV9 TGTGCCAGCAGCGTAGGAGGTACGGAGACCCAGTACTTC CASSVGGTETQYF
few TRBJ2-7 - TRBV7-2 TGTGCCAGCAGCTTCACTTACGAGCAGTACTTC CASSFTYEQYF
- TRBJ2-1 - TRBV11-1 TGTGCCAGCAGATTAAGGGGTTACCACAATGAGCAGTTCTTC CASRLRGYHNEQFF
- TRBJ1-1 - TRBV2 TGTGCCAGCAGTTCTACAGGGAGCCCCCCGGACACTGAAGCTTTCTTT CASSSTGSPPDTEAFF
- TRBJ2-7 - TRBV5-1 TGCGCCAGCAGCTTGGGCTCCGGGAACAACGAGCAGTACTTC CASSLGSGNNEQYF
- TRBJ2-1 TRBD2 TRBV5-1 TGCGCCAGCAGCTTGGTAGCGGGAGATTCCAATGAGCAGTTCTTC CASSLVAGDSNEQFF
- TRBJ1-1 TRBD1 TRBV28 TGTGCCAGCAGTCCGACAGGGGGGGCTTTCTTT CASSPTGGAFF
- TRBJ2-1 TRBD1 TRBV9 TGTGCCAGCAGCCCCCGCCTCCGGGACAGGGGAGTCTTC CASSPRLRDRGVF
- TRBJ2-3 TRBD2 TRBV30 TGTGCCTGGGGGGAGGGCCTGTTCAAGTTGTCGCAGTATTTT CAWGEGLFKLSQYF
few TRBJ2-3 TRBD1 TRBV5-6 TGTGCCAGCAGCTTGGAAGGACAGGGCGCAGATACGCAGTATTTT CASSLEGQGADTQYF
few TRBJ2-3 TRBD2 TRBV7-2 TGTGCCAGCAGCTCTTTCACCGGGACTAGCGGGGGGAAGGCGTATTTT CASSSFTGTSGGKAYF
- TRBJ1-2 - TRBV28 TGTGCCAGCAGCCCGGGACTCGAAGGGGTTGGCTACACCTTC CASSPGLEGVGYTF
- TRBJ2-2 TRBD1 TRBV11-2 TGTGCCAGCAGCGTGACAGGGGGCCTCAACACCGGGGAGCTGTTTTTT CASSVTGGLNTGELFF
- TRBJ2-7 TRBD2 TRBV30 TGTGCCTGGAGTAGCCTTGGGCTAGCGGTGGCCTACGAGCAGTACTTC CAWSSLGLAVAYEQYF
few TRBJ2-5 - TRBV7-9 TGTGCCAGCAGTATCCAAGAGACCCAGTACTTC CASSIQETQYF
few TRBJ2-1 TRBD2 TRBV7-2 TGTGCCAGCAGCCGATCCAGCGGGAGGAGTTCGAATGAGCAGTTCTTC CASSRSSGRSSNEQFF
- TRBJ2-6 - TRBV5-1 TGCGCCAGCAGCTCGATAGGGGGACCGATGTACTCTGGGGCCAACGTCCTGACTTTC CASSSIGGPMYSGANVLTF
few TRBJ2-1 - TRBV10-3 TGTGCCATCAGTGAGTCAGGGAGGAGATACAATGAGCAGTTCTTC CAISESGRRYNEQFF
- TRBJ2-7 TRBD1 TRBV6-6 TGTGCCAGCAGTTTCGGGACAGGGGGAAACGACGAGCAGTACTTC CASSFGTGGNDEQYF
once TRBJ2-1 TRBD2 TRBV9 TGTGCCAGCAGCGCTTCTAGCGGAGCCTACAATGAGCAGTTCTTC CASSASSGAYNEQFF
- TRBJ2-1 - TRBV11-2 TGTGCCAGCGCGCGTGGCAATGAGCAGTTCTTC CASARGNEQFF
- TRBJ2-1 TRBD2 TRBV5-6 TGTGCCAGCAGCTCGGGTCTAGCGGGAGCTGTCAATGAGCAGTTCTTC CASSSGLAGAVNEQFF